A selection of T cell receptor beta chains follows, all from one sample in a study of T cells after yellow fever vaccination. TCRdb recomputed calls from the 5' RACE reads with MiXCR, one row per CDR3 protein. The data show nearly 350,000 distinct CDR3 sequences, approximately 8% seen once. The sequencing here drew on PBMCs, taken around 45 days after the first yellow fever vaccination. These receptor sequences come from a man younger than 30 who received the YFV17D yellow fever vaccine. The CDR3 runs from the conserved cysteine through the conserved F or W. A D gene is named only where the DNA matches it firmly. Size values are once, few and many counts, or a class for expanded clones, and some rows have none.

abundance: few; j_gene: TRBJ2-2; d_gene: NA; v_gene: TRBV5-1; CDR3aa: CASSSTLGGGTGELFF; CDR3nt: TGCGCCAGCAGCTCGACTCTCGGAGGGGGAACCGGGGAGCTGTTTTTT
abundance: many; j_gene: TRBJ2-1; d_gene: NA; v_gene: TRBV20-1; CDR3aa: CSAPRPGAYNEQFF; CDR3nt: TGCAGTGCCCCACGTCCAGGAGCCTACAATGAGCAGTTCTTC
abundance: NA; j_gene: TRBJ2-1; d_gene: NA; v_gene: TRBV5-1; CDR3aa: CASSYRYHHNEQFF; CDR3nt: TGCGCCAGCAGCTACCGATACCACCACAATGAGCAGTTCTTC
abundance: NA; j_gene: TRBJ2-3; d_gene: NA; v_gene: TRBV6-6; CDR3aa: CASSYSPNTQYF; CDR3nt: TGTGCCAGCAGTTATTCCCCAAATACGCAGTATTTT
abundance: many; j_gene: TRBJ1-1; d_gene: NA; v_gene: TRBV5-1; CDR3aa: CASSLDPGVGGTEAFF; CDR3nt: TGCGCCAGCAGCTTGGACCCAGGGGTTGGGGGCACTGAAGCTTTCTTT
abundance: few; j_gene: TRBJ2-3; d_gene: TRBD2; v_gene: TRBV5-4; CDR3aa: CASSPGGGFMDTQYF; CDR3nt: TGTGCCAGCAGCCCGGGCGGGGGTTTCATGGATACGCAGTATTTT
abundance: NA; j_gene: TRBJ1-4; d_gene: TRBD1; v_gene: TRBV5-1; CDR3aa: CASSPGGYEKLFF; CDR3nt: TGCGCCAGCAGCCCAGGGGGGTATGAAAAACTGTTTTTT
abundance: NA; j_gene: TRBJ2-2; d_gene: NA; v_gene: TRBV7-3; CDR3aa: CASSLGGHGTGELFF; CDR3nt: TGTGCCAGCAGCTTAGGGGGGCACGGCACCGGGGAGCTGTTTTTT
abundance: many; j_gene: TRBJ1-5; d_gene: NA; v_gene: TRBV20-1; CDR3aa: CSANPLSDNQPQHF; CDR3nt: TGCAGTGCTAACCCCTTGTCTGACAATCAGCCCCAGCATTTT
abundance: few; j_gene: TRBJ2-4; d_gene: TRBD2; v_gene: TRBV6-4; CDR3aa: CASTGPGSSRGINIQYF; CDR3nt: TGTGCCAGCACCGGCCCCGGCTCTTCGCGGGGGATAAACATTCAGTACTTC